A selection of T cell receptor beta chains follows, all from one sample in a study of neurological immune-mediated disorders. TCRdb independently ran MiXCR on the 5' RACE reads; one entry per CDR3 protein. The sample yields tens of thousands of distinct CDR3 sequences, under 5% seen once. The material sequenced was PBMCs. The receptors here all came from a man aged 25 to 40 with multiple sclerosis. Each CDR3 is given with its conserved first and last residue. The D gene is left open where the match is weak. Some rows mark clone size as missing; the rest say once, few, many or name a class of expanded clone.

>-|-|TRBJ2-3|TRBV9
TGTGCCAGCAGCGTTAACTGGGGGGATACGCAGTATTTT
CASSVNWGDTQYF
>TRBD2|-|TRBJ2-5|TRBV20-1
TGCAGTTCTATTAGCGGGTCCTTCGGGACCCAGTACTTC
CSSISGSFGTQYF
>-|-|TRBJ1-5|TRBV12-3/TRBV12-4
TGTGCCAGCAGTTTATCAGGGTTTCAGCCCCAGCATTTT
CASSLSGFQPQHF
>-|many|TRBJ1-1|TRBV3-1
TGTGCCAGCACTCGAGGCTGGACTGAAGCTTTCTTT
CASTRGWTEAFF
>-|many|TRBJ1-1|TRBV6-5
TGTGCCAGCAGTTACTCGACCGGGGGCGGCACTGAAGCTTTCTTT
CASSYSTGGGTEAFF
>-|many|TRBJ2-5|TRBV5-5
TGTGCCAGCAGCTTGTCCCCGTCCGAGACCCAGTACTTC
CASSLSPSETQYF
>TRBD1|few|TRBJ1-5|TRBV20-1
TGCAGTGCTAGACCCCGACAGGGGAACAGCCAGCCCCAGCATTTT
CSARPRQGNSQPQHF
>TRBD1|many|TRBJ1-1|TRBV20-1
TGCAGTGCTAGGAGGACAGGGGCCACTGAAGCTTTCTTT
CSARRTGATEAFF
>-|many|TRBJ1-2|TRBV20-1
TGCAGTGCTAGAGATTTCGTGGGGTCTAACTATGGCTACACCTTC
CSARDFVGSNYGYTF
>-|many|TRBJ2-1|TRBV7-8
TGTGCCAGCAGCTTAGTCGCGGGATCCGATGAGCAGTTCTTC
CASSLVAGSDEQFF
>-|many|TRBJ1-6|TRBV11-2
TGTGCCAGCAGCTCCTACGGCGGGGTTTATTCACCCCTCCACTTT
CASSSYGGVYSPLHF
>TRBD2|many|TRBJ2-2|TRBV10-3
TGTGCCATCAGTTTACGGGGGGCGAACACCGGGGAGCTGTTTTTT
CAISLRGANTGELFF
>TRBD1|few|TRBJ2-3|TRBV9
TGTGCCAGCAGCCCCCGAGCAGGGGGCCTAGGCACAGATACGCAGTATTTT
CASSPRAGGLGTDTQYF
>-|many|TRBJ2-3|TRBV10-1
TGCGCCAGCAGTGACCGCCAACCCACAGATACGCAGTATTTT
CASSDRQPTDTQYF
>-|many|TRBJ2-2|TRBV20-1
TGCAGTGCTAGTGCCACAGGGTCCCCGAACACCGGGGAGCTGTTTTTT
CSASATGSPNTGELFF
>-|few|TRBJ2-7|TRBV24-1
TGTGCCACCAGTGACCCGGGAATCTACGAGCAGTACTTC
CATSDPGIYEQYF
>-|many|TRBJ2-3|TRBV5-1
TGCGCCAGCAGCTACCTCAGGGGAACTAGCACAGATACGCAGTATTTT
CASSYLRGTSTDTQYF
>-|many|TRBJ1-2|TRBV9
TGTGCCAGCAGCTCCGACAGAGGGAACACCTTC
CASSSDRGNTF
>-|few|TRBJ2-1|TRBV21-1
TGTGCCAGCAGCAAAGTTGTTGGTTCGTACAATGAGCAGTTCTTC
CASSKVVGSYNEQFF
>TRBD1|few|TRBJ1-5|TRBV27
TGTGCCAGCAGTACCGGGACAGGGGGGGTTGAGACCCAGAATTTT
CASSTGTGGVETQNF
>TRBD1|many|TRBJ2-5|TRBV5-5
TGTGCCAGCAGCTCCGACAGGGCCGTGGGGACCCAGTACTTC
CASSSDRAVGTQYF
>TRBD1|many|TRBJ1-5|TRBV3-1
TGTGCCAGCAGCCGGGGGACAGCAGAAAATCAGCCCCAGCATTTT
CASSRGTAENQPQHF
>TRBD1|many|TRBJ2-1|TRBV9
TGTGCCAGCAGCCCTAGGGACAGGGGGCATGAGCAGTTCTTC
CASSPRDRGHEQFF
>TRBD1|few|TRBJ1-1|TRBV12-3/TRBV12-4
TGTGCCAGCAGTTTACGACAGGGGGCGCCCACTGAAGCTTTCTTT
CASSLRQGAPTEAFF
>-|many|TRBJ2-7|TRBV6-5
TGTGCCAGCAGACTGGACTCCGGACCCTACGAGCAGTACTTC
CASRLDSGPYEQYF
>-|many|TRBJ1-1|TRBV5-1
TGCGCCAGCAGCTTAATCGAGTGGGGGACTGAAGCTTTCTTT
CASSLIEWGTEAFF
>-|-|TRBJ2-2|TRBV18
TGTGCCAGCTCACCTCCTCGGACCGGGGAGCTGTTTTTT
CASSPPRTGELFF
>TRBD1|many|TRBJ2-3|TRBV4-1
TGCGCCAGCAGCCAAGTTTTCTCAGTGGACAGGGCAGATACGCAGTATTTT
CASSQVFSVDRADTQYF
>TRBD1|-|TRBJ1-4|TRBV20-1
TGCAGTGCTCAGAGGGGGCAGGACAGGAGCGAACTGTTTTTT
CSAQRGQDRSELFF
>-|many|TRBJ2-1|TRBV5-1
TGCGCCAGCAGCTTGGCAGGGGATACCTACAATGAGCAGTTCTTC
CASSLAGDTYNEQFF
>TRBD1|many|TRBJ1-4|TRBV20-1
TGCAGTGCCAGGGGGCGCCGGGAAAAACTGTTTTTT
CSARGRREKLFF
>-|-|TRBJ1-1|TRBV10-3
TGTGCCATCAGTGACCGTACAGGGAAGGACACTGAAGCTTTCTTT
CAISDRTGKDTEAFF
>-|-|TRBJ1-5|TRBV29-1
TGCAGCGTTACAACAGGTTATAGCAATCAGCCCCAGCATTTT
CSVTTGYSNQPQHF
>TRBD1|few|TRBJ1-6|TRBV7-9
TGTGCCAGCACTAACTCAGGGGGTAGTTCACCCCTCAACTTT
CASTNSGGSSPLNF
>TRBD1|few|TRBJ1-1|TRBV12-3/TRBV12-4
TGTGCCAGCAGTTTGAATCAGGGGGCTACTGAAGCTTTCTTT
CASSLNQGATEAFF
>-|many|TRBJ1-6|TRBV6-5
TGTGCCAGCAGTTACTCTAAATATGGACCTGACTCACCCCTCCACTTT
CASSYSKYGPDSPLHF
>-|many|TRBJ2-2|TRBV6-5
TGTGCCAGCAGTTACTATGATCCGGGAAACACCGGGGAGCTGTTTTTT
CASSYYDPGNTGELFF
>-|many|TRBJ1-2|TRBV12-3/TRBV12-4
TGTGCCAGCAGTTTATCAAGATATGGCTACACCTTC
CASSLSRYGYTF
>-|many|TRBJ1-5|TRBV10-3
TGTGCCATCAGTGAGTCGTGGGATCAGCCCCAGCATTTT
CAISESWDQPQHF
>TRBD2|many|TRBJ2-5|TRBV5-6
TGTGCCAGCAGCTGGGGACTAGCTAGAGTGGCCCAAGAGACCCAGTACTTC
CASSWGLARVAQETQYF
>-|few|TRBJ2-7|TRBV12-3/TRBV12-4
TGTGCCAGCAGTTTGAGCCGCTACGAGCAGTACTTC
CASSLSRYEQYF
>-|-|TRBJ1-2|TRBV5-1
TGCGCCAGCAGCTTGGGACAGTCCGGGTACGGCTACACCTTC
CASSLGQSGYGYTF
>-|many|TRBJ1-5|TRBV7-9
TGTGCCAGCAGCTTAGGAGAGGTCAATCAGCCCCAGCATTTT
CASSLGEVNQPQHF
>TRBD1|many|TRBJ1-2|TRBV4-1
TGCGCCAGCAGCCAAGAGCCGGACAGGGGGCGCGGGAGCTATGGCTACACCTTC
CASSQEPDRGRGSYGYTF
>-|few|TRBJ1-1|TRBV20-1
TGCAGTGCTAGACTAACGGGGCGGGAAGCTTTCTTT
CSARLTGREAFF